Sequencing of this T cell receptor beta chain was carried out in a study of control samples from healthy donors and cancer patients. The table came from immunoSEQ multiplex PCR; TCRdb's copy has only in-frame clones and leaves some out. The sample includes approximately 150,000 clones, less than 95% seen only once; the top ten take about 7.6%. Germline V CDR1 and CDR2: SNHLY, FYNNEI. V lost 3 bases, J lost 6 bases, and 5 bases lay in between. This CDR3 region has 11 residues. The source is a man aged 18 to 30 in good health. The chain is built from TRBV2 and TRBJ1-1; D uncertain. Sequenced: blood. The CDR3 DNA reads as TGTGCCAGCAGTGAGTCCTCTGAAGCTTTCTTT. This codes for CASSESSEAFF.